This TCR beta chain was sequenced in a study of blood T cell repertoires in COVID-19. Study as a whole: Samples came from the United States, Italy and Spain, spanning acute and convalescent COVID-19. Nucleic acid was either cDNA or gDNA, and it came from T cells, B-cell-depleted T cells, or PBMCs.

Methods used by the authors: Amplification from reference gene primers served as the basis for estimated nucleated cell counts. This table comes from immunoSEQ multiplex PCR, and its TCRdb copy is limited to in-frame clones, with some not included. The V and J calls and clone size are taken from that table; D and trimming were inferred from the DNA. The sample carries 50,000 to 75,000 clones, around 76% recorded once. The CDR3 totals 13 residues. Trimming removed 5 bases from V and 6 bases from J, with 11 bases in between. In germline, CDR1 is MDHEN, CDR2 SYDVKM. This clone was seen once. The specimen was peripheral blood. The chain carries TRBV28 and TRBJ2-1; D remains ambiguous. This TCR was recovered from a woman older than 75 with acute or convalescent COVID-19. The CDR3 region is CASSPRRVNEQFF. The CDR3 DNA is TGTGCCAGCAGTCCCCGACGGGTCAATGAGCAGTTCTTC.